This T cell receptor beta chain comes out of a study of blood T cell repertoires in COVID-19. Study-level information: The study drew acute and convalescent COVID-19 samples from the United States, Italy and Spain. Nucleic acid was either cDNA or gDNA, and it came from T cells, B-cell-depleted T cells, or PBMCs.

Authors' methods: Reference gene primer amplification gave nucleated cell count estimates. The repertoire was sequenced with immunoSEQ multiplex PCR; TCRdb's copy has only in-frame clones and lacks some. V and J calls and clone size are as listed in that table; D and trimming were resolved from the DNA. The sample gives fewer than 400,000 clones, about four fifths of which show up once; 2.5% to 3% is in the top ten. Germline V gives CDR1 GTSNPN, CDR2 SVGIG (reference sequence). Trimming at V came to 2 bases and at J to 9 bases, leaving 7 bases not matched to a gene. The CDR3 covers 13 residues. This sequence was found in a man aged 25 to 40 with active or convalescent COVID-19. The sequenced sample consisted of peripheral blood. The V gene is TRBV30, the J gene TRBJ1-5; 7 positions match TRBD1. CDR3 nucleotides: TGTGCCTGGAGTACAGGGGTGGGGGGGCCCCAGCATTTT. It is translated as CAWSTGVGGPQHF. Variable domain in full (rest from reference TRBV30 and TRBJ1-5): SQTIHQWPATLVQPVGSPLSLECTVEGTSNPNLYWYRQAAGRGLQLLFYSVGIGQISSEVPQNLSASRPQDRQFILSSKKLLLSDSGFYLCAWSTGVGGPQHFGDGTRLSIL.